The 11 T cell receptor beta chains in this list originate from one sample, sequenced in a study of cytomegalovirus exposure and HLA in healthy donors. The PCR ran on 60 Vbeta and 13 Jbeta primers. Profiled with immunoSEQ multiplex PCR; TCRdb holds only in-frame clones, not every one. The repertoire has approximately 100,000 clones, roughly three quarters of them found once; the top ten carry about 4.3%. Sequencing was carried out using PBMCs. Receptors were obtained from a man aged 40-50 years in good health and CMV-seronegative.

The V call is TRBV11-2, the J call TRBJ1-1; no firm D call. The CDR3 has 12 residues. Germline V lookup: CDR1 SGHAT, CDR2 FQNNGV. V was pared by 6 bases and J by 6 bases, with 11 bases between. CDR3 DNA sequence: TGTGCCAGCAGACATTTAGAGGCTGAAGCTTTCTTT. It codes for CASRHLEAEAFF.

This chain uses TRBV7-9 with TRBJ2-3; 12 nucleotides agree with TRBD2. Germline CDR1 SEHNR, CDR2 FQNEAQ (reference sequence). The CDR3 is made up of 16 amino acids. Trimming at V came to 3 bases and at J to 5 bases, leaving 6 bases not matched to a gene. CDR3 in DNA: TGTGCCAGCAGCTTGACTAGCGGGGGTGGACAAGATACGCAGTATTTT. Protein: CASSLTSGGGQDTQYF.

V gene TRBV2 combines with J gene TRBJ1-2; tentatively, D is TRBD1 (6 bases). Germline CDR1 SNHLY, CDR2 FYNNEI. The CDR3 runs 15 residues. The V end was cut by 0 bases, the J end by 4 bases, with 12 bases between. In DNA, the CDR3 is TGTGCCAGCAGTGAAGCGCTGGGGGCCGTCTATGGCTACACCTTC. Its translation: CASSEALGAVYGYTF.

V and J are TRBV2 and TRBJ2-6; 8 nucleotides align to TRBD1. Germline V gives CDR1 SNHLY, CDR2 FYNNEI. The CDR3 totals 16 residues. The V and J ends lost 4 bases and 4 bases, in that order; junction bases with no gene match: 6. The CDR3 DNA follows: TGTGCCAGCAGTGCTCAGGGGGCGGCCGGGGCCAACGTCCTGACTTTC. Residues: CASSAQGAAGANVLTF.

The J gene is TRBJ2-7, the V gene TRBV19, with 11 bases matching TRBD1. CDR3 length: 14 amino acids. CDR1 and CDR2 from the germline V gene are LNHDA and SQIVND (reference sequence). J was trimmed by 3 bases and V by 6 bases; bases with no gene match: 4. CDR3 loop: CASRGTGGFYEQYF. CDR3 nucleotide sequence: TGTGCCAGTAGGGGGACAGGGGGATTCTACGAGCAGTACTTC.

V usage is TRBV5-1 and J usage is TRBJ1-5, with D unresolved. Germline assignment: CDR1 SGHRS and CDR2 YFSETQ. This CDR3 has 16 residues. Trimming removed 0 bases from V and 2 bases from J, with 12 bases in between. Written as DNA, the CDR3 is TGCGCCAGCAGCTTGGGGGAGACCCGGGGCAATCAGCCCCAGCATTTT. It encodes CASSLGETRGNQPQHF. Full variable domain (rest looked up from reference TRBV5-1 and TRBJ1-5): KAGVTQTPRYLIKTRGQQVTLSCSPISGHRSVSWYQQTPGQGLQFLFEYFSETQRNKGNFPGRFSGRQFSNSRSEMNVSTLELGDSALYLCASSLGETRGNQPQHFGDGTRLSIL.

The chain links TRBV7-9 to TRBJ2-3; 10 bases fit TRBD1. There are 13 residues in the CDR3. The V segment lost 5 bases and the J segment 15 bases; nucleotides outside the gene matches: 11. Germline CDR1 is SEHNR and CDR2 is FQNEAQ (reference sequence). The CDR3 loop reads CASSKLTGTGVYF. The CDR3 DNA is TGTGCCAGCAGCAAATTGACCGGGACAGGGGTATATTTT.

The chain couples TRBV18 to TRBJ2-5; D not certain. CDR1 is KGHSH, CDR2 LQKENI, per germline. There are 14 residues in the CDR3. V was clipped by 2 bases and J by 7 bases, with 14 bases between them. CDR3 nucleotides: TGTGCCAGCTCACCAGAGAGCGACCGTGGGACCCAGTACTTC. It is translated as CASSPESDRGTQYF.

V is TRBV5-1 and J is TRBJ2-5; 11 positions agree with TRBD2. Germline-derived CDR1 and CDR2 are SGHRS and YFSETQ. This CDR3 spans 17 amino acids. With 4 bases clipped from V and 0 bases from J, the junction kept 8 bases outside the gene matches. The CDR3 is CASSISSGGPHQETQYF. DNA of the CDR3: TGCGCCAGCAGCATATCTAGCGGGGGGCCTCACCAAGAGACCCAGTACTTC.

A few counts support this clone. Its ends do not fully match the called genes, so a read error is possible. The CDR3 protein is CSSSFRTGGYTF. The CDR3 nucleotides read TGTTCCAGCAGCTTCAGGACAGGCGGCTACACCTTC. The rearrangement uses TRBV7-9 and TRBJ1-2; 7 bases fit TRBD1. Looked up from germline, CDR1 is SEHNR and CDR2 is FQNEAQ (reference sequence). The CDR3 has 12 amino acids.

A few counts support this clone. Other nucleotide sequences from this sample produce the same CDR3. V gene TRBV5-1 combines with J gene TRBJ2-1, with a weak D call TRBD1 (8 bases). Per germline, CDR1 SGHRS and CDR2 YFSETQ. The CDR3 contains 14 residues. Trimming removed 0 bases from V and 7 bases from J, with 11 bases in between. CDR3 protein: CASSLDRGGNEQFF. CDR3 nucleotides: TGCGCCAGCAGCTTGGACAGGGGGGGGAATGAGCAGTTCTTC.